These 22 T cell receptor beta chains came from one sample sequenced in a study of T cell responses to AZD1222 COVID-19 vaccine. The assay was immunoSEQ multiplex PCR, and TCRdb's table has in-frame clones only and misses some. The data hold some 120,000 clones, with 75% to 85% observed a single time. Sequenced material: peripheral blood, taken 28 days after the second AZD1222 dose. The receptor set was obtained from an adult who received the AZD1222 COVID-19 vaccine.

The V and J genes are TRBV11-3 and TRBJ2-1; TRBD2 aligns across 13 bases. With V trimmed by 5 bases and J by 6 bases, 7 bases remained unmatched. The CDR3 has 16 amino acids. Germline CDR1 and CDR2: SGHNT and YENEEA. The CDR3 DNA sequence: TGTGCCAGCAGCCCCAGGACTAGCGGGGGTCTCAATGAGCAGTTCTTC. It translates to CASSPRTSGGLNEQFF.

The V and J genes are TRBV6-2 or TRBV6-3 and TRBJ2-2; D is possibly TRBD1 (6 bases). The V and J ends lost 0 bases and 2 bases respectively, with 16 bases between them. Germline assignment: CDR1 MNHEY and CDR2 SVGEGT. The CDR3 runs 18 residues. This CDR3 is CASSYSKAGVLNTGELFF. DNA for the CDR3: TGTGCCAGCAGTTACTCGAAGGCAGGGGTATTAAACACCGGGGAGCTGTTTTTT.

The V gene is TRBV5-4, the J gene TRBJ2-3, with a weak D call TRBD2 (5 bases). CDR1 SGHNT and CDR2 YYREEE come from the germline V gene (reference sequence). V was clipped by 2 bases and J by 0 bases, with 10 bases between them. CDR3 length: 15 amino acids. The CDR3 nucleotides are TGTGCCAGCAGCTTCGAGGGCTCTAGCACAGATACGCAGTATTTT. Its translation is CASSFEGSSTDTQYF.

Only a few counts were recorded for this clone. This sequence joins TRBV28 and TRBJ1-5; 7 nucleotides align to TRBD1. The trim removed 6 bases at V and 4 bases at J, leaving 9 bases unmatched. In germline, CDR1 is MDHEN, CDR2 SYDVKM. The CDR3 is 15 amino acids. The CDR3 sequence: CASRSRQGGNQPQHF. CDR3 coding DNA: TGTGCCAGCAGATCTAGACAGGGTGGTAATCAGCCCCAGCATTTT.

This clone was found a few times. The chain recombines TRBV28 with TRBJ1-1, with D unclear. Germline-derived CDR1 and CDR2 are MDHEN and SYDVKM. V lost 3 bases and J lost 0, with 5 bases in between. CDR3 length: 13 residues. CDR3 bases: TGTGCCAGCAGTTTCATTTTGAACACTGAAGCTTTCTTT. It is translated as CASSFILNTEAFF.

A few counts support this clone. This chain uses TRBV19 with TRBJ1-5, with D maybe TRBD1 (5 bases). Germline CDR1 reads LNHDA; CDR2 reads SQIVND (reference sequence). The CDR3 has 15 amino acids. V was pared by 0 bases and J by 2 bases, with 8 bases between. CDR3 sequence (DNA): TGTGCCAGTAGTATAGACAGGGTCGGCAATCAGCCCCAGCATTTT. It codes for CASSIDRVGNQPQHF. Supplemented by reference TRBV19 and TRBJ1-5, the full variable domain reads DGGITQSPKYLFRKEGQNVTLSCEQNLNHDAMYWYRQDPGQGLRLIYYSQIVNDFQKGDIAEGYSVSREKKESFPLTVTSAQKNPTAFYLCASSIDRVGNQPQHFGDGTRLSIL.

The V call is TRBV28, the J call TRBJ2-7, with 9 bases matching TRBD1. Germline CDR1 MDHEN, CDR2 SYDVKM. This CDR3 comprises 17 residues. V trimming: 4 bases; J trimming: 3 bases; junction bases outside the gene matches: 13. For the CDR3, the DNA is TGTGCCAGCAGTTCCCGAGAGCCGGGACAGGGTGGCTACGAGCAGTACTTC. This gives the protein CASSSREPGQGGYEQYF. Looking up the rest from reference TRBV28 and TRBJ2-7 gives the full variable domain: DVKVTQSSRYLVKRTGEKVFLECVQDMDHENMFWYRQDPGLGLRLIYFSYDVKMKEKGDIPEGYSVSREKKERFSLILESASTNQTSMYLCASSSREPGQGGYEQYFGPGTRLTVT.

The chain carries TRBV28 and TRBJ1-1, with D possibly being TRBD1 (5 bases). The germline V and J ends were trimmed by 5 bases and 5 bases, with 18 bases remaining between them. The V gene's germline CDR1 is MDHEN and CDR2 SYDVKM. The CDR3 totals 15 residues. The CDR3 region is CASSTGPGLWTEAFF. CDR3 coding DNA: TGTGCCAGCAGTACGGGACCAGGGTTGTGGACTGAAGCTTTCTTT.

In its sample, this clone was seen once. CDR3 sequence: CASSLETAYNEQFF. Written as DNA, the CDR3 is TGTGCCAGCAGCTTAGAAACTGCTTACAATGAGCAGTTCTTC. The J gene is TRBJ2-1, the V gene TRBV11-2, with D hard to call. The CDR3 runs 14 residues. V was trimmed by 0 bases and J by 4 bases, leaving 7 bases between them. Germline CDR1 SGHAT, CDR2 FQNNGV.

DNA for the CDR3: TGTGCCAGCAGTTGGGGGACTAGCGGTGCGTACAATGAGCAGTTCTTC. Amino acid sequence: CASSWGTSGAYNEQFF. The chain recombines TRBV28 with TRBJ2-1; TRBD2 matches 11 bases. The CDR3 spans 16 residues. The germline V gene encodes CDR1 MDHEN and CDR2 SYDVKM. Unmatched junction bases numbered 6, after V lost 4 bases and J lost 4 bases.

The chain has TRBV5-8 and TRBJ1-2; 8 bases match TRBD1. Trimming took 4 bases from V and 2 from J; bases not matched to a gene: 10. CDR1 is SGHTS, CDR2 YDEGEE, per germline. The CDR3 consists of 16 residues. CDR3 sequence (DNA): TGTGCCAGCAGCAGTTGGCGGACAGGGCAGAACTATGGCTACACCTTC. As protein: CASSSWRTGQNYGYTF.

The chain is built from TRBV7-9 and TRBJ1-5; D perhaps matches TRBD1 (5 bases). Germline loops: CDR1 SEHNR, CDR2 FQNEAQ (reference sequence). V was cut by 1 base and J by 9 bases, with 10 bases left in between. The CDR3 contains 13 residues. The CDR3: CASSLEGRGPQHF. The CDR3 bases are TGTGCCAGCAGCTTAGAGGGACGGGGGCCCCAGCATTTT.

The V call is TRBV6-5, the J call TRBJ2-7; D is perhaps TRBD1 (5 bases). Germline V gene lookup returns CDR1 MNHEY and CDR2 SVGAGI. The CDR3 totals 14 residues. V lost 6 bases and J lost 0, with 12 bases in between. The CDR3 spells CASSKTVHSYEQYF. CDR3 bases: TGTGCCAGCAGCAAGACAGTACACTCCTACGAGCAGTACTTC.

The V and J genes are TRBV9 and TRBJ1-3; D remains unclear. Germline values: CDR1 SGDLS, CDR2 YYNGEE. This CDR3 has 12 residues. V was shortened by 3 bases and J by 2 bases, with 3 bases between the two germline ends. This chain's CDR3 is CASSEPGNTIYF. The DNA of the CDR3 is TGTGCCAGCAGCGAGCCTGGAAACACCATATATTTT.

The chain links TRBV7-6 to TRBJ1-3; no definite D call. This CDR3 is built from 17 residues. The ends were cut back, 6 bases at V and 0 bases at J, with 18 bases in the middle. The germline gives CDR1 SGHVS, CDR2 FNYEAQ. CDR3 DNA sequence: TGTGCCAGCAGTCCAGAGCGGGCCCCCGACTCTGGAAACACCATATATTTT. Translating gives CASSPERAPDSGNTIYF. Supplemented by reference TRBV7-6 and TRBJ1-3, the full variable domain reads GAGVSQSPRYKVTKRGQDVALRCDPISGHVSLYWYRQALGQGPEFLTYFNYEAQQDKSGLPNDRFSAERPEGSISTLTIQRTEQRDSAMYRCASSPERAPDSGNTIYFGEGSWLTVV.

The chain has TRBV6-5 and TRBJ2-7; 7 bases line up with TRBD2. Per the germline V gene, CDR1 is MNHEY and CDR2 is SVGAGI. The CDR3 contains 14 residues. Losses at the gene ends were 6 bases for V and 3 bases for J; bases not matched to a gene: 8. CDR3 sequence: CASRTGGGVYEQYF. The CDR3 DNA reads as TGTGCCAGCAGGACTGGGGGGGGAGTCTACGAGCAGTACTTC.

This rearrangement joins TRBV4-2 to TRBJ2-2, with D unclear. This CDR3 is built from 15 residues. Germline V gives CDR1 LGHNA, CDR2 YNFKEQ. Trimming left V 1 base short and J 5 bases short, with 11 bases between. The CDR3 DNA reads TGTGCCAGCAGCCAAGTGACTCTAGATACCGGGGAGCTGTTTTTT. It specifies CASSQVTLDTGELFF.

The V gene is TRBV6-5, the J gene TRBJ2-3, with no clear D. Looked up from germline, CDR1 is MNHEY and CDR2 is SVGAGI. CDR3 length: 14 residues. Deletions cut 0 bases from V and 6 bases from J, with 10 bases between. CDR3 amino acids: CASSYSGAPDTQYF. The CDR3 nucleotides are TGTGCCAGCAGTTACTCGGGTGCCCCTGATACGCAGTATTTT.

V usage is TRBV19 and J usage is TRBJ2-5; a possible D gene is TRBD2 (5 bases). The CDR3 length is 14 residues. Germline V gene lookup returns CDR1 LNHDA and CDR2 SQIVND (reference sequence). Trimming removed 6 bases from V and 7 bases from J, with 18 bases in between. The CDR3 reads CASSRVRETGTQYF. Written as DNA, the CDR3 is TGTGCCAGTAGCCGGGTACGGGAAACCGGGACCCAGTACTTC.

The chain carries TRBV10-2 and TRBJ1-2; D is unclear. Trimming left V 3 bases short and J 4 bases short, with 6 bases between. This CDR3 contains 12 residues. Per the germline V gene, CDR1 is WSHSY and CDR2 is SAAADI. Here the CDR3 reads CASSERGYGYTF. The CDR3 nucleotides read TGCGCCAGCAGTGAACGGGGCTATGGCTACACCTTC.

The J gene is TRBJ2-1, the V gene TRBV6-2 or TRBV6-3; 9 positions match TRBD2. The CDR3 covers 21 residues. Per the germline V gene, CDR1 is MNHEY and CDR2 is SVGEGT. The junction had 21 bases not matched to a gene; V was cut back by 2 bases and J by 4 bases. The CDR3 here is CASSYLPSGALGLAYYNEQFF. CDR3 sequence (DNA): TGTGCCAGCAGTTACCTCCCCTCAGGGGCTCTAGGACTAGCGTATTACAATGAGCAGTTCTTC.

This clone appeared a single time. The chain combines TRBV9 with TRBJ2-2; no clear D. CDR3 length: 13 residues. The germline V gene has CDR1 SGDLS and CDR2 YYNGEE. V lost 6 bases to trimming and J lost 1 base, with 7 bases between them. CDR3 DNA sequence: TGTGCCAGCACACAGCGGAACACCGGGGAGCTGTTTTTT. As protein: CASTQRNTGELFF.